The rows below give T cell receptor beta chains drawn from one sample of a study of cytomegalovirus exposure and HLA in healthy donors. The method was immunoSEQ multiplex PCR; TCRdb's version includes in-frame clones alone and lacks a portion of them. The data include 100,000 to 150,000 clones; the top ten clones carry approximately 1.6%. Sequencing input: PBMCs. These receptors all come from a woman aged 40-49 years in good health and CMV-seropositive. The CDR3 runs from the conserved cysteine through the conserved F or W. A D gene is named only where the DNA matches it firmly.

D: -; J: TRBJ1-6; V: TRBV10-3; DNA: TGTGCCATCAGTGAGTCTGGGGGGGAAAAGAATTCACCCCTCCACTTT; CDR3: CAISESGGEKNSPLHF
D: -; J: TRBJ1-5; V: TRBV7-3; DNA: TGTGCAGACGAAGGGGGAGAAAATCAGCCCCAGCATTTT; CDR3: CADEGGENQPQHF
D: -; J: TRBJ2-5; V: TRBV7-2; DNA: TGTGCCAGCAGCCCGACCCGGGTTGGCGGATTACAAGAGACCCAGTACTTC; CDR3: CASSPTRVGGLQETQYF
D: -; J: TRBJ2-1; V: TRBV19; DNA: TGTGCCAGTAGTATCAGAGGGAGAGGTGACAATGAGCAGTTCTTC; CDR3: CASSIRGRGDNEQFF
D: TRBD2; J: TRBJ2-7; V: TRBV15; DNA: TGTGCCACCAGCAGAGCTCGGACTAGCGGGAGCTCCTACGAGCAGTACTTC; CDR3: CATSRARTSGSSYEQYF
D: TRBD2; J: TRBJ2-2; V: TRBV11-3; DNA: TGTGCCAGCAGCCCCCTAGCGGGAGCGGCCGGGGAGCTGTTTTTT; CDR3: CASSPLAGAAGELFF
D: TRBD1; J: TRBJ1-1; V: TRBV9; DNA: TGTGCCAGCAGCGTAATCCCAGGGGGCGCCGGGAGCTTAACTGAAGCTTTCTTT; CDR3: CASSVIPGGAGSLTEAFF
D: TRBD2; J: TRBJ2-7; V: TRBV7-2; DNA: TGTGCCAGCAGCCCGAGCGGGAGAAGATCCTACGAGCAGTACTTC; CDR3: CASSPSGRRSYEQYF
D: TRBD2; J: TRBJ2-1; V: TRBV27; DNA: TGTGCCAGCAGTTTAGCGGGAGGACCCTACAATGAGCAGTTCTTC; CDR3: CASSLAGGPYNEQFF
D: -; J: TRBJ2-3; V: TRBV2; DNA: TGTGCCAGCAGTTGGGGCAACCCTAGCACAGATACGCAGTATTTT; CDR3: CASSWGNPSTDTQYF
D: -; J: TRBJ2-1; V: TRBV5-5; DNA: TGTGCCAGCAGCCTCACGGGGGGGACAGGGACCTACAATGAGCAGTTCTTC; CDR3: CASSLTGGTGTYNEQFF
D: TRBD1; J: TRBJ1-2; V: TRBV27; DNA: TGTGCCAGCAGTTGGGACAGATTTAACTATGGCTACACCTTC; CDR3: CASSWDRFNYGYTF
D: -; J: TRBJ1-4; V: TRBV5-6; DNA: TGTGCCAGCAGCGGGGGGGGAGAAAAACTGTTTTTT; CDR3: CASSGGGEKLFF
D: TRBD1; J: TRBJ1-1; V: TRBV19; DNA: TGTGCCAGTAGTAGGGTGCAGGGGGCCCCTGAAGCTTTCTTT; CDR3: CASSRVQGAPEAFF
D: TRBD2; J: TRBJ2-3; V: TRBV7-9; DNA: TGTGCCAGCAGCGCAAACCTAGCGGAGAACACAGATACGCAGTATTTT; CDR3: CASSANLAENTDTQYF
D: TRBD2; J: TRBJ2-7; V: TRBV27; DNA: TGTGCCAGCAGTTTCCTAGCGGGAGGGCCCTCCGAGCAGTACTTC; CDR3: CASSFLAGGPSEQYF
D: -; J: TRBJ1-1; V: TRBV6-6; DNA: TGTGCCAGCAGTCTAGACGGCCAAGGTAACGAAGCTTTCTTT; CDR3: CASSLDGQGNEAFF
D: -; J: TRBJ2-3; V: TRBV5-5; DNA: TGTGCCAGCAGCGGATTACTAGCCTCGGGGGCAGATACGCAGTATTTT; CDR3: CASSGLLASGADTQYF
D: TRBD1; J: TRBJ1-4; V: TRBV10-3; DNA: TGTGCCATCAGAAGGCAGGGGGGTGATGAAAAACTGTTTTTT; CDR3: CAIRRQGGDEKLFF
D: TRBD1; J: TRBJ2-5; V: TRBV28; DNA: TGTGCCAGCAGCCCCGGGACAGGAATCCCTCTGGAGACCCAGTACTTC; CDR3: CASSPGTGIPLETQYF
D: -; J: TRBJ2-7; V: TRBV6-1; DNA: TGTGCCAGCAGTGCAAGGACCGGGAGCTCCTACGAGCAGTACTTC; CDR3: CASSARTGSSYEQYF
D: TRBD1; J: TRBJ1-4; V: TRBV5-6; DNA: TGTGCCAGCAGCTTGGGGACAGGGTCTTGGGAAAAACTGTTTTTT; CDR3: CASSLGTGSWEKLFF
D: TRBD1; J: TRBJ2-3; V: TRBV19; DNA: TGTGCCAGTAGTCTAAGCCGGGACAGGGCTTTAGATACGCAGTATTTT; CDR3: CASSLSRDRALDTQYF
D: TRBD2; J: TRBJ2-7; V: TRBV5-1; DNA: TGCGCCAGCAGCTTGGCGGGAGGGGTTTCCTACGAGCAGTACTTC; CDR3: CASSLAGGVSYEQYF